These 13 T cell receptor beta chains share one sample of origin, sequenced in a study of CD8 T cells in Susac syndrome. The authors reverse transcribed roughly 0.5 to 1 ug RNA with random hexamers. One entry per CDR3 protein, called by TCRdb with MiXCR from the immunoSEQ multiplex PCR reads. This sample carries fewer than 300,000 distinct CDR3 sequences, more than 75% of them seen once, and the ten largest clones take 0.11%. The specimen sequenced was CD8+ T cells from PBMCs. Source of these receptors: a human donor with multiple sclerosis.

CDR3 in DNA: TGCAGCGTTGGGTCCCATCAGGGCCAAGGTGGAGCTTTCTTT. This translates into CSVGSHQGQGGAFF. The chain has TRBV29-1 and TRBJ1-1; D is possibly TRBD1 (5 bases). Trimming removed 4 bases at V and 10 bases at J, with 22 bases between. The CDR3 totals 14 residues. The germline gives CDR1 SQVTM, CDR2 ANQGSEA.

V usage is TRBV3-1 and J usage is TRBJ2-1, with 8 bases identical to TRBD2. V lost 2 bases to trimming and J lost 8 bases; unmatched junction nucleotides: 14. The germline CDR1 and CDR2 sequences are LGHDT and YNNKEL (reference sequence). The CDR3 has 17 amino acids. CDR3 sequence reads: CASSQLVWERERYEQFF. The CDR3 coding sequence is TGTGCCAGCAGCCAATTAGTTTGGGAGCGGGAGAGGTATGAGCAGTTCTTC.

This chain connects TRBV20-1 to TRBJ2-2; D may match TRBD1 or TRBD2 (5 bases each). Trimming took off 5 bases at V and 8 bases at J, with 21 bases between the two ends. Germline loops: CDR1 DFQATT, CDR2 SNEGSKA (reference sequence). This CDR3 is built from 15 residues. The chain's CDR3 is CSAQGPATTEGELFF. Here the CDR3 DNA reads TGCAGTGCTCAGGGACCGGCAACTACGGAAGGGGAGCTGTTTTTT.

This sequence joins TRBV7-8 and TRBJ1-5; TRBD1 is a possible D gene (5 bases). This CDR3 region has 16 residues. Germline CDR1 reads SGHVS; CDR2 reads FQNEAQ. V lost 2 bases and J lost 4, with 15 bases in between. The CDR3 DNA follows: TGTGCCAGCAGCTTATCTGGGGCCTCAGGAAATCAGCCCCAGCATTTT. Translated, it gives CASSLSGASGNQPQHF.

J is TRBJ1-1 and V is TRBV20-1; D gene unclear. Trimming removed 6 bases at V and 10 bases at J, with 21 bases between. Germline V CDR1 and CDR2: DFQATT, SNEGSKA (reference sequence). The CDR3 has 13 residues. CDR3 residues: CSAEWYHSRGAFF. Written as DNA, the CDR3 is TGCAGTGCCGAGTGGTATCACTCGCGGGGAGCTTTCTTT.

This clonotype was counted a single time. This chain's CDR3 is CSARVAGTAHEQFF. The CDR3 coding sequence is TGCAGTGCTAGAGTAGCGGGGACGGCCCATGAGCAGTTCTTC. V is TRBV20-1 and J is TRBJ2-1; the match to TRBD2 covers 8 bases. This CDR3 has 14 residues. The ends lost 1 base at V and 8 bases at J; junction bases unmatched: 7. Germline V gives CDR1 DFQATT, CDR2 SNEGSKA (reference sequence).

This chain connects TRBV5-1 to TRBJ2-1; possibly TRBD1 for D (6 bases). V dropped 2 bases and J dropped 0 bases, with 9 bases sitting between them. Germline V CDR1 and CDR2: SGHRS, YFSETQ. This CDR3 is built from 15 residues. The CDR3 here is CASSFADSSYNEQFF. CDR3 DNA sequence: TGCGCCAGCAGCTTTGCGGACAGCTCCTACAATGAGCAGTTCTTC.

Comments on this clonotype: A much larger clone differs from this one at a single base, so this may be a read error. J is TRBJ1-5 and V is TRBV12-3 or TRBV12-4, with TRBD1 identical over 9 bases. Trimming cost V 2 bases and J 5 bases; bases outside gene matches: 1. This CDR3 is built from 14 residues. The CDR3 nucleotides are TGTGCCAGCAGTTTAAGACAGGGGGATCAGCCCCAGCATTTT. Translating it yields CASSLRQGDQPQHF.

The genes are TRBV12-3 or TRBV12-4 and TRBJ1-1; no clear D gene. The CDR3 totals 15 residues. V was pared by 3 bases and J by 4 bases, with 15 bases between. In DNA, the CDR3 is TGTGCCAGCAGTTTCAGTTCGTATCCTCCCACTGAAGCTTTCTTT. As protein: CASSFSSYPPTEAFF.

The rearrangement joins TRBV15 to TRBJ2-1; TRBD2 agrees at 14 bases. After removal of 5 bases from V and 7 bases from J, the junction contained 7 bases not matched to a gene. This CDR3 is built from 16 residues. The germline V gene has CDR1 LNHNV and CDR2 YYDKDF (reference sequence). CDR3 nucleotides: TGTGCCACCAGCGACCTGACTAGCGGGAGGGAGAATGAGCAGTTCTTC. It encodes CATSDLTSGRENEQFF.

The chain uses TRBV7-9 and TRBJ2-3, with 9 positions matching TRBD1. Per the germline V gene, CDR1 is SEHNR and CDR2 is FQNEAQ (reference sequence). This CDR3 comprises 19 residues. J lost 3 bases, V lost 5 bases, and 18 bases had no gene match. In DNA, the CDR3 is TGTGCCAGCAGCCACTTCTCGATAGGGGACAGGGAAAGGACAGATACGCAGTATTTT. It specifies CASSHFSIGDRERTDTQYF.

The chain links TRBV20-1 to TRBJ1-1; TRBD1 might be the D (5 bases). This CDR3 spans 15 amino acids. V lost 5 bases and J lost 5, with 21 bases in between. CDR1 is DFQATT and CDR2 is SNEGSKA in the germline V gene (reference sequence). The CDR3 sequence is CSAHSGTSFWTEAFF. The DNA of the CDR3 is TGCAGTGCTCATTCCGGGACCTCCTTTTGGACTGAAGCTTTCTTT.

The CDR3: CASSLKQSYEQYF. In DNA, the CDR3 is TGCGCCAGCAGCTTGAAACAGAGCTACGAGCAGTACTTC. The chain combines TRBV5-1 with TRBJ2-7; D remains unclear. Trimming pared 1 base from V and 3 bases from J, leaving 8 bases between. The CDR3 runs to 13 residues. The V gene's germline CDR1 is SGHRS and CDR2 YFSETQ.